This is a list of T cell receptor beta chains from one sample in a study of shared T cell receptors in the human thymus. TCRdb's copy holds only in-frame clones and misses some; the assay was immunoSEQ multiplex PCR. The data hold approximately 760,000 clones, with around 85% observed a single time. Another study also made use of these data, one on human thymus T cells.

The sequencing sample was made of thymocytes. The receptor source for this set is a girl under three years old with a congenital heart defect. Both conserved end residues are part of each CDR3. Fields, in order: CDR3 protein, CDR3 DNA, J gene, clone size, D gene, V gene. A D gene is named only where the DNA matches it firmly. Size values are once, few and many counts, or a class for expanded clones, and some rows have none.

CDR3: CASSLTGVTNTEAFF
DNA: TGTGCCAGCAGTCTGACAGGGGTTACGAACACTGAAGCTTTCTTT
J: TRBJ1-1
size: few
D: TRBD1
V: TRBV27

CDR3: CASSVRRTGPGNQPQHF
DNA: TGTGCCAGCAGCGTACGAAGGACAGGGCCGGGTAATCAGCCCCAGCATTTT
J: TRBJ1-5
size: -
D: -
V: TRBV21-1

CDR3: CASSPQGLSIQYF
DNA: TGTGCCAGCTCACCCCAGGGTTTAAGCATTCAGTACTTC
J: TRBJ2-4
size: -
D: -
V: TRBV18

CDR3: CASSQVLASAWDTQYF
DNA: TGCGCCAGCAGCCAAGTATTGGCTAGCGCGTGGGATACGCAGTATTTT
J: TRBJ2-3
size: -
D: -
V: TRBV4-1

CDR3: CASSPRDRVASGYTF
DNA: TGTGCCAGCAGCCCGAGGGACAGGGTCGCCAGTGGCTACACCTTC
J: TRBJ1-2
size: -
D: TRBD1
V: TRBV14

CDR3: CASSLEGNHDRFMNTEAFF
DNA: TGTGCCAGCAGTTTAGAGGGCAACCACGATAGGTTCATGAACACTGAAGCTTTCTTT
J: TRBJ1-1
size: -
D: -
V: TRBV28

CDR3: CASSLAQLTGEDYEQYF
DNA: TGTGCCAGCAGCTTGGCCCAGCTAACAGGGGAGGACTACGAGCAGTACTTC
J: TRBJ2-7
size: -
D: -
V: TRBV5-6

CDR3: CASSPTGEAGEQYF
DNA: TGTGCCAGCTCACCGACAGGGGAAGCTGGGGAGCAGTACTTC
J: TRBJ2-7
size: -
D: TRBD1
V: TRBV18

CDR3: CASSQERTWLDPQHF
DNA: TGCGCCAGCAGCCAAGAAAGGACTTGGCTCGACCCCCAGCATTTT
J: TRBJ1-5
size: -
D: -
V: TRBV4-1

CDR3: CASSSVSRGENTEAFF
DNA: TGTGCCAGCAGTTCCGTTTCCAGGGGAGAGAACACTGAAGCTTTCTTT
J: TRBJ1-1
size: -
D: -
V: TRBV27

CDR3: CASSQGGWETQYF
DNA: TGCGCCAGCAGCCAAGGAGGATGGGAGACCCAGTACTTC
J: TRBJ2-5
size: -
D: -
V: TRBV4-1